The source of this TCR beta chain is a study of blood T cell repertoires in COVID-19. About the research overall: Material from acute and convalescent COVID-19 was sourced from the United States, Italy and Spain. T cells, B-cell-depleted T cells, or PBMCs provided the cDNA or gDNA that served as material.

The CDR3 extends over 14 amino acids. Germline V lookup: CDR1 SGHNT, CDR2 YENEEA. Trimming cost V 3 bases and J 2 bases, with 11 bases left between them. Per the original data handling: Amplified reference gene primers provided the basis for estimating nucleated cell counts. Profiled with immunoSEQ multiplex PCR; TCRdb holds only in-frame clones, not every one. The V and J calls and clone size come from that table; D and trimming were worked out from the DNA. The sample holds 250,000 or so clones, approximately 90% seen once. In this sample, this clone turned up a few times. Patients from Seattle were sampled longitudinally, starting during active infection.

Sequencing used peripheral blood. The chain combines TRBV11-3 with TRBJ2-7, with a possible D match to TRBD2 (6 bases). The receptor was isolated from a man aged 30 to 45 with COVID-19, enrolled during active disease. CDR3 nucleotides: TGTGCCAGCAGCTTGTTGGGGGGAACCTACGAGCAGTACTTC. This translates into CASSLLGGTYEQYF.